This TCR beta chain originates from a study of T cell repertoires in cytomegalovirus infection. As for the study in general: From public TCR beta signatures came an indication of both CMV infection and matching HLA type. Regarding the study as a whole: It was HLA-C-restricted CMV-specific TCR beta clonotypes that dominated the response ex vivo. Identification of carriers of CMV plus the relevant HLA was achieved through cumulative public TCR beta family frequency.

The CDR3 runs 14 residues. Germline V gene data show CDR1 as SQVTM and CDR2 as ANQGSEA. Trimming stripped 3 bases from V and 0 bases from J, with 9 bases between. MiXCR, run by TCRdb on the reads, gives a single entry per CDR3 protein. The top ten hold 2.8% of the sample, which has 740,000 or so distinct CDR3 sequences, 35% seen once. This clonotype has just a few counts. Its antigen is currently unknown. The TCR originated in a human donor in good health (CMV status not recorded). Some clones in this sample may be carry-over from other donors' samples. The sample consisted of PBMCs. V is TRBV29-1 and J is TRBJ2-1; possible D gene TRBD1, 6 bases. The CDR3 DNA reads TGCAGCGTTGACCAAGGGGGCTCCTACAATGAGCAGTTCTTC. This codes for CSVDQGGSYNEQFF.